This TCR beta chain appears in the sequencing data of a study of CD8 T cells in ankylosing spondylitis. Study-wide results and caveats: It appeared that ankylosing spondylitis blood was characterized by a TCR beta motif of several highly homologous variants.

This clonotype was detected ten times or more. Its antigen remains unidentified. Trimming pared 1 base from V and 2 bases from J, leaving 7 bases between. The CDR3 runs to 14 residues. Germline loops: CDR1 WSHSY, CDR2 SAAADI. TCRdb independently ran MiXCR on the 5' RACE reads; one entry per CDR3 protein. The sample has 500,000 to 550,000 distinct CDR3 sequences, about 12% seen once. The sample taken for sequencing was blood, either unsorted or a sorted T cell fraction (not recorded which). The sequence derives from a male donor with ankylosing spondylitis. The chain uses TRBV10-2 and TRBJ2-3; D is undetermined. CDR3 region: CASSELQFTDTQYF. DNA for the CDR3: TGCGCCAGCAGTGAGTTACAGTTCACAGATACGCAGTATTTT.